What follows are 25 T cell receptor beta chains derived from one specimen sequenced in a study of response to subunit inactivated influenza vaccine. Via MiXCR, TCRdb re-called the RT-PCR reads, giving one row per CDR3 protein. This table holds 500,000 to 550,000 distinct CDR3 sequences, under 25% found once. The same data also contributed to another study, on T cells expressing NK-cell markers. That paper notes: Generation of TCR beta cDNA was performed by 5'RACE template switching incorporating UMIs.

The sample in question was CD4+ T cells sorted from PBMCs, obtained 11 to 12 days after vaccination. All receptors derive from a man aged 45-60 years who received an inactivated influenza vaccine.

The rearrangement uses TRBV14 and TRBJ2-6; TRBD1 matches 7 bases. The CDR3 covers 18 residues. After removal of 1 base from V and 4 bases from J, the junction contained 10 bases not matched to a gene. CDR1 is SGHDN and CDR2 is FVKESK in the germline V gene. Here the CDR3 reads CASSQVRDSRWGANVLTF. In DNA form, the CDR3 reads TGTGCCAGCAGCCAAGTGAGGGACAGCCGTTGGGGGGCCAACGTCCTGACTTTC.

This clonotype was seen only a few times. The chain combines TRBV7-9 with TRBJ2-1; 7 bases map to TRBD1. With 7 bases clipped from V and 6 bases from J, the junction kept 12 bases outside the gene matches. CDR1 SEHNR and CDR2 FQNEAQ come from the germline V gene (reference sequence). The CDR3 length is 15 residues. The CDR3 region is CASTPPGQYSNEQFF. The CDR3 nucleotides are TGTGCCAGCACCCCACCGGGACAGTATTCCAATGAGCAGTTCTTC.

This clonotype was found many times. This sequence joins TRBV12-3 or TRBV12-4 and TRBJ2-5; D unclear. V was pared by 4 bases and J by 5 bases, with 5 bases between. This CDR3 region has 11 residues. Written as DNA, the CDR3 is TGTGCCAGCAGTTCGTTGGAGACCCAGTACTTC. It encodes CASSSLETQYF.

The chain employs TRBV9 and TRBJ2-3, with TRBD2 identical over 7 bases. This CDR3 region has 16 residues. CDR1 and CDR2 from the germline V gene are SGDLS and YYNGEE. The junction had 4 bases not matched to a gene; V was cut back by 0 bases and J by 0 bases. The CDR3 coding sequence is TGTGCCAGCAGCGTAGGGGTTAGCGGGAGCACAGATACGCAGTATTTT. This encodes CASSVGVSGSTDTQYF.

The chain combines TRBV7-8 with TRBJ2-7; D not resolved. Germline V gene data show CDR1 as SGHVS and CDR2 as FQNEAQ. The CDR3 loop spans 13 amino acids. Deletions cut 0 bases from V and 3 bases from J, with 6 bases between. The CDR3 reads CASSLARFYEQYF. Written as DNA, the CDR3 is TGTGCCAGCAGCTTAGCACGATTCTACGAGCAGTACTTC.

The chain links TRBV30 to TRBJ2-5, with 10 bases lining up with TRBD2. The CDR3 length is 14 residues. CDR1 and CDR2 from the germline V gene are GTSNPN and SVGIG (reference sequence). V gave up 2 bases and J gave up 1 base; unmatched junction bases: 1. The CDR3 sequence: CAWSTSGAQETQYF. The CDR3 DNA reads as TGTGCCTGGAGTACTAGCGGGGCCCAAGAGACCCAGTACTTC.

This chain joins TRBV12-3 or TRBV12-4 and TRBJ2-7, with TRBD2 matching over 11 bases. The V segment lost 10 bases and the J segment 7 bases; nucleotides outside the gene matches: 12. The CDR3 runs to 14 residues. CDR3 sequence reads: CATRPGLAVWEQYF. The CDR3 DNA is TGTGCCACCCGACCGGGACTAGCGGTCTGGGAGCAGTACTTC.

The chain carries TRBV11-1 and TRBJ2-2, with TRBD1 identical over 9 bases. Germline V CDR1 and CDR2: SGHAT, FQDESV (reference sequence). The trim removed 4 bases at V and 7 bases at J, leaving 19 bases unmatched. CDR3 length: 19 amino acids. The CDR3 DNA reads TGTGCCAGCAGCTCCATTCGAATCCGGGACAGGGACAATTTCGGGGAGCTGTTTTTT. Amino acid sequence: CASSSIRIRDRDNFGELFF.

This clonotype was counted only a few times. CDR3 DNA sequence: TGTGCCAGCAGCCAAGTGACTAGCGGGGGGTACAATGAGCAGTTCTTC. Translation: CASSQVTSGGYNEQFF. V gene TRBV4-2 combines with J gene TRBJ2-1, with 13 bases identical to TRBD2. V shed 1 base, J shed 4 bases, and the junction held 1 base outside the gene matches. The CDR3 totals 16 residues. Germline CDR1 and CDR2: LGHNA and YNFKEQ.

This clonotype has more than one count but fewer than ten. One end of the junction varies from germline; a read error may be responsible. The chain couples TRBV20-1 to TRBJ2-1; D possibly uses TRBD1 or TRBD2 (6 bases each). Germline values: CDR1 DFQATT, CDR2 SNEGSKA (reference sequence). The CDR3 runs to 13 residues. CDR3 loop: CSARGANYNEQFF. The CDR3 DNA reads TGTAGTGCTAGGGGGGCAAATTACAATGAGCAGTTCTTC.

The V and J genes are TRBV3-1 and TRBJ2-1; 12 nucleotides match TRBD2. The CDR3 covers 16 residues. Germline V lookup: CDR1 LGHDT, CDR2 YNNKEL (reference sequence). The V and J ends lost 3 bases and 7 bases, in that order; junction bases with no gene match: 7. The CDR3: CASSQTLAGGGNEQFF. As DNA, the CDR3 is TGTGCCAGCAGCCAGACTCTAGCGGGAGGGGGGAATGAGCAGTTCTTC.

CDR3 loop: CSAKLAGGSYEQYF. The CDR3 DNA reads as TGCAGTGCTAAACTAGCGGGGGGTTCCTACGAGCAGTACTTC. This chain uses TRBV20-1 with TRBJ2-7; 12 nucleotides line up with TRBD2. The germline CDR1 and CDR2 sequences are DFQATT and SNEGSKA (reference sequence). Trimming at V came to 4 bases and at J to 1 base, leaving 2 bases not matched to a gene. The CDR3 contains 14 residues.

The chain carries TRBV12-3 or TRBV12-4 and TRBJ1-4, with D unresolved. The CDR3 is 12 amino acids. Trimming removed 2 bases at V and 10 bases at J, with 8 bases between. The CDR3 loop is CASSLSIGKLFF. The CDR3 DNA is TGTGCCAGCAGTTTATCAATCGGAAAACTGTTTTTT.

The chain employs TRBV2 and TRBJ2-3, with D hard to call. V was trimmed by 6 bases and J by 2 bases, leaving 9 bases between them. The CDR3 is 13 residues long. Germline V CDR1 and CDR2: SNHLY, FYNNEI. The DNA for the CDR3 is TGTGCCAGCAGACCTGAGTACACAGATACGCAGTATTTT. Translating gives CASRPEYTDTQYF.

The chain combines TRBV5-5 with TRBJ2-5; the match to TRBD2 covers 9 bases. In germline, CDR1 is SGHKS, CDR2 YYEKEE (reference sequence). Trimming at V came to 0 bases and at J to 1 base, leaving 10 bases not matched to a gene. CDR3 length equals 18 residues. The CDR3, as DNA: TGTGCCAGCAGCTTGGGCATTGGGGCGGGAGGGCCCCAAGAGACCCAGTACTTC. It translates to CASSLGIGAGGPQETQYF.

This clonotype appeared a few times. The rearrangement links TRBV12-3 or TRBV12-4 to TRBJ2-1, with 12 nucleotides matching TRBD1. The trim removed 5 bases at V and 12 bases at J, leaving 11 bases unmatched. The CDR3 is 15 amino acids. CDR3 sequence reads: CASSLTGDRGPVQFF. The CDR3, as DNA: TGTGCCAGCAGTCTGACAGGGGACAGGGGGCCGGTGCAGTTCTTC.

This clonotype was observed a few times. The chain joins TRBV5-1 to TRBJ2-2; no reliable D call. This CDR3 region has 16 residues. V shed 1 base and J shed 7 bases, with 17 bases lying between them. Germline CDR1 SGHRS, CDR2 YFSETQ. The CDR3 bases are TGCGCCAGCAGCTTGAGTACGCGTGGGAAGGGCGGGGAGCTGTTTTTT. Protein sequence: CASSLSTRGKGGELFF.

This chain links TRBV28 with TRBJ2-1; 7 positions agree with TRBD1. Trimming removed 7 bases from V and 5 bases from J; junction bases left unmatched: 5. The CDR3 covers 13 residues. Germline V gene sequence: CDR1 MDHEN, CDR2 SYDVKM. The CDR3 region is CASNRDRNNEQFF. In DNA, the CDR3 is TGTGCCAGCAACCGGGACAGAAACAATGAGCAGTTCTTC.

CDR3 DNA: TGTGCCAGCAGCTACGAAAACTACAATGAGCAGTTCTTC. Protein product: CASSYENYNEQFF. The chain combines TRBV13 with TRBJ2-1; D is ambiguous. The CDR3 consists of 13 residues. Trimming removed 4 bases from V and 3 bases from J, with 7 bases in between. Germline CDR1 PRHDT, CDR2 FYEKMQ (reference sequence).

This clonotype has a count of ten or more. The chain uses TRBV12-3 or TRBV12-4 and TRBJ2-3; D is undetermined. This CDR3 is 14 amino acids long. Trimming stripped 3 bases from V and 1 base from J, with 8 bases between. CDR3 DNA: TGTGCCAGCAGTTTTGGTTGGGGCACAGATACGCAGTATTTT. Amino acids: CASSFGWGTDTQYF.

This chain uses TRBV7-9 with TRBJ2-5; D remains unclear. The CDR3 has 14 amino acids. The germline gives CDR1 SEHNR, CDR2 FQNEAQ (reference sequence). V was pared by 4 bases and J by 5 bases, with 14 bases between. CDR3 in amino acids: CASSSVMLTETQYF. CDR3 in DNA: TGTGCCAGCAGCTCGGTTATGTTGACGGAGACCCAGTACTTC.

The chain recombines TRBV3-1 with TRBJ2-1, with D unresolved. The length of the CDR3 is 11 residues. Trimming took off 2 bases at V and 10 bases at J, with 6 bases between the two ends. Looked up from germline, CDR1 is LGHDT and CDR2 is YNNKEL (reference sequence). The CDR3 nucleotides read TGTGCCAGCAGCCAATTCTGGGAGCAGTTCTTC. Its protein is CASSQFWEQFF.

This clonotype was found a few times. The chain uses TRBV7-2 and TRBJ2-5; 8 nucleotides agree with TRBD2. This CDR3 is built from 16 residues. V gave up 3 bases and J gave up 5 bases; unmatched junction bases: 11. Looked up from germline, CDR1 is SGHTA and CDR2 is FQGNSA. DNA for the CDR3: TGTGCCAGCAGCTTCCTGACTAGCGTGATAAGGGAGACCCAGTACTTC. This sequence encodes CASSFLTSVIRETQYF.

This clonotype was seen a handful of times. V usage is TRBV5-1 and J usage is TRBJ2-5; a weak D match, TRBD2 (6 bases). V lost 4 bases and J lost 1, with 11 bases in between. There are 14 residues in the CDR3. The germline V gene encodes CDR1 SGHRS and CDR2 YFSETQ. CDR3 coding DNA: TGCGCCAGCAGCCGGGACTTAGCCCAAGAGACCCAGTACTTC. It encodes CASSRDLAQETQYF.

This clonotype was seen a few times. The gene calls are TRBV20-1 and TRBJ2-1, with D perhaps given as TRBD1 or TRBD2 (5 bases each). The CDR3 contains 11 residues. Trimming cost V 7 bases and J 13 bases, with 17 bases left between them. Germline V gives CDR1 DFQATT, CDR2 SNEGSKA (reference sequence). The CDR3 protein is CSVTLRDQQFF. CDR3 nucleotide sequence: TGCAGTGTAACACTCCGGGACCAACAGTTCTTC.